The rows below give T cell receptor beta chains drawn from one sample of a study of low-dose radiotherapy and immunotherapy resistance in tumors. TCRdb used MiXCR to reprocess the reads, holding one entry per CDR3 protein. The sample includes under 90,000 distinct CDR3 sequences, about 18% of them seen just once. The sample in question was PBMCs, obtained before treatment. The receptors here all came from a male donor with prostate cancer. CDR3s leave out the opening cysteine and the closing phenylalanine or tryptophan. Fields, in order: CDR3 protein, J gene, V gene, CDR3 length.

CDR3 protein: ASSPDTLSGTLSYEQY; J gene: TRBJ2-7; V gene: TRBV11-1; CDR3 length: 16
CDR3 protein: ASSVGLGAGTEAF; J gene: TRBJ1-1; V gene: TRBV9; CDR3 length: 13
CDR3 protein: ASSNRVSGNTIY; J gene: TRBJ1-3; V gene: TRBV7-8; CDR3 length: 12
CDR3 protein: SAKDRGDQPQH; J gene: TRBJ1-5; V gene: TRBV20-1; CDR3 length: 11
CDR3 protein: ASGSTTGRNQPQH; J gene: TRBJ1-5; V gene: TRBV12-5; CDR3 length: 13
CDR3 protein: ASRRQGGATGELF; J gene: TRBJ2-2; V gene: TRBV12-3/TRBV12-4; CDR3 length: 13
CDR3 protein: ASSWPGQGHTEAF; J gene: TRBJ1-1; V gene: TRBV19; CDR3 length: 13
CDR3 protein: ASSPGTSDSTDTQY; J gene: TRBJ2-3; V gene: TRBV2; CDR3 length: 14
CDR3 protein: ASSFVRGGDEQY; J gene: TRBJ2-7; V gene: TRBV27; CDR3 length: 12
CDR3 protein: ASRGGTGSTDTQY; J gene: TRBJ2-3; V gene: TRBV7-9; CDR3 length: 13
CDR3 protein: ASGTGRNQPQH; J gene: TRBJ1-5; V gene: TRBV5-6; CDR3 length: 11
CDR3 protein: ASTIWPERSEQF; J gene: TRBJ2-1; V gene: TRBV7-1; CDR3 length: 12
CDR3 protein: ASSPGLAGGRSSYNEQF; J gene: TRBJ2-1; V gene: TRBV3-1; CDR3 length: 17
CDR3 protein: ASSVGGNTDTQY; J gene: TRBJ2-3; V gene: TRBV2; CDR3 length: 12
CDR3 protein: SARDGLEGNIQY; J gene: TRBJ2-4; V gene: TRBV20-1; CDR3 length: 12
CDR3 protein: ASSLGGADSEKLF; J gene: TRBJ1-4; V gene: TRBV5-1; CDR3 length: 13
CDR3 protein: ASRRQDGAAETQY; J gene: TRBJ2-5; V gene: TRBV7-2; CDR3 length: 13
CDR3 protein: ASSFRGTGIYGYT; J gene: TRBJ1-2; V gene: TRBV12-3/TRBV12-4; CDR3 length: 13
CDR3 protein: ASSQGPGQWEQF; J gene: TRBJ2-1; V gene: TRBV3-1; CDR3 length: 12
CDR3 protein: ASSEEGVSYEQY; J gene: TRBJ2-7; V gene: TRBV2; CDR3 length: 12
CDR3 protein: ASSPGGMGYNEQF; J gene: TRBJ2-1; V gene: TRBV13; CDR3 length: 13
CDR3 protein: ASSPSGDSQPQH; J gene: TRBJ1-5; V gene: TRBV7-3; CDR3 length: 12
CDR3 protein: AGGGNTQY; J gene: TRBJ2-3; V gene: TRBV7-2; CDR3 length: 8
CDR3 protein: ASSLVGPGGGYT; J gene: TRBJ1-2; V gene: TRBV5-4; CDR3 length: 12
CDR3 protein: ATTGRLVTEAF; J gene: TRBJ1-1; V gene: TRBV25-1; CDR3 length: 11
CDR3 protein: ASSQVGDRGYEQY; J gene: TRBJ2-7; V gene: TRBV19; CDR3 length: 13
CDR3 protein: SVGTSGCEQY; J gene: TRBJ2-7; V gene: TRBV29-1; CDR3 length: 10
CDR3 protein: ASILSRAGANVLT; J gene: TRBJ2-6; V gene: TRBV2; CDR3 length: 13
CDR3 protein: ASSPAYGLNTEAF; J gene: TRBJ1-1; V gene: TRBV7-9; CDR3 length: 13
CDR3 protein: ASADFGYT; J gene: TRBJ1-2; V gene: TRBV19; CDR3 length: 8
CDR3 protein: ASSLYSGGVTDTQY; J gene: TRBJ2-3; V gene: TRBV7-9; CDR3 length: 14
CDR3 protein: ASPGRHSNQPQH; J gene: TRBJ1-5; V gene: TRBV23-1; CDR3 length: 12
CDR3 protein: ASSARTGGYEQF; J gene: TRBJ2-1; V gene: TRBV2; CDR3 length: 12
CDR3 protein: ASSPIGTGYRYEQY; J gene: TRBJ2-7; V gene: TRBV11-2; CDR3 length: 14
CDR3 protein: ASSYPSGRLTEAF; J gene: TRBJ1-1; V gene: TRBV6-2/TRBV6-3; CDR3 length: 13
CDR3 protein: ASSLRGAFYSGANVLT; J gene: TRBJ2-6; V gene: TRBV13; CDR3 length: 16
CDR3 protein: ASSQVGGEGASGANVLT; J gene: TRBJ2-6; V gene: TRBV4-2; CDR3 length: 17
CDR3 protein: ASSQGFRDGYT; J gene: TRBJ1-2; V gene: TRBV18; CDR3 length: 11
CDR3 protein: ASSSGGLFPGELF; J gene: TRBJ2-2; V gene: TRBV7-9; CDR3 length: 13
CDR3 protein: ASSSGQVWATDTQY; J gene: TRBJ2-3; V gene: TRBV11-2; CDR3 length: 14
CDR3 protein: ASTKEPRGGDTGELF; J gene: TRBJ2-2; V gene: TRBV6-2/TRBV6-3; CDR3 length: 15
CDR3 protein: ASRERGGLIDTQY; J gene: TRBJ2-3; V gene: TRBV6-6; CDR3 length: 13
CDR3 protein: ASSYSNSNQPQH; J gene: TRBJ1-5; V gene: TRBV6-2/TRBV6-3; CDR3 length: 12
CDR3 protein: ASSVDGRGGAGEGSFSYEQY; J gene: TRBJ2-7; V gene: TRBV13; CDR3 length: 20
CDR3 protein: ASTLQGDSPLH; J gene: TRBJ1-6; V gene: TRBV7-9; CDR3 length: 11
CDR3 protein: ASKASGAREQF; J gene: TRBJ2-1; V gene: TRBV19; CDR3 length: 11